This T cell receptor (beta chain) came from a study of control samples from healthy donors and cancer patients. Clones were read by immunoSEQ multiplex PCR, and TCRdb kept only the in-frame ones, dropping some. The sample has about 120,000 clones; approximately 90% are singletons. This CDR3 comprises 15 residues. The germline V gene has CDR1 SNHLY and CDR2 FYNNEI. Trimming removed 6 bases from V and 1 base from J; junction bases left unmatched: 4. This clone was recorded only once. The sample consisted of PBMCs. The chain combines TRBV2 with TRBJ1-5; 9 nucleotides line up with TRBD1. The receptor was isolated from a woman between 45 and 65 years old with colorectal cancer. The CDR3 DNA reads TGTGCCAGCAGCCCGACAGGGGGAAGCAATCAGCCCCAGCATTTT. Protein: CASSPTGGSNQPQHF. Drawing the rest from reference TRBV2 and TRBJ1-5, the complete variable domain is EPEVTQTPSHQVTQMGQEVILRCVPISNHLYFYWYRQILGQKVEFLVSFYNNEISEKSEIFDDQFSVERPDGSNFTLKIRSTKLEDSAMYFCASSPTGGSNQPQHFGDGTRLSIL.